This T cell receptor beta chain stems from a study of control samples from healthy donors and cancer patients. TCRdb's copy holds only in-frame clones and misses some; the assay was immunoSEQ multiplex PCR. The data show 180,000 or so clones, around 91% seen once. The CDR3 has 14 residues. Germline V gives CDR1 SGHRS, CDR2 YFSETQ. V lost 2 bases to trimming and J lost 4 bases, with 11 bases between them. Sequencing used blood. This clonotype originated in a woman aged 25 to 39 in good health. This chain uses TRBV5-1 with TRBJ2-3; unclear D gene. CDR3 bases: TGCGCCAGCAGCTTACAGATGTTCGCAGATACGCAGTATTTT. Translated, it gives CASSLQMFADTQYF.